The next 13 T cell receptor gamma chains were all read from a single sample in a study of Vδ1+ human thymocytes (dated by TCRdb to the late 2010s). Their cognate antigens are unknown. Sequencing was carried out with an Illumina MiSeq. RNA extraction was performed with the RNeasy mini kit, and reverse transcription was done with Superscript III. Multiplex PCR was used to generate CDR3 amplicons, with pooled V-gene forward primers and a constant-region reverse primer carrying Illumina adaptor overhangs. Clones were re-identified by TCRdb from the public reads with CATT, and rows with the same DNA were merged. For this sample the table gives over 5,500 gamma-chain clones, of which roughly 45% were detected only once. Of the sample, 1.9% falls within the top ten clones. Results and caveats for the whole study, not just this receptor: In contrast to oligoclonal peripheral blood repertoires, thymic TRG and TRD repertoires appeared to be highly polyclonal with Gaussian CDR3 length distributions.

Material for sequencing was Vdelta1+ gamma-delta thymocytes from the thymus. The cell subset or site label on this specimen signifies: FACS-sorted CD3+ TCRalphabeta- TCRVdelta1+ TCRVdelta2- thymocytes. The receptors originated from a boy in the first two years of life who had congenital heart surgery.

A J gene of TRGJP2 was called, though the V gene was not. CDR3 length: 15 amino acids. CDR3 in DNA: TGTGCCACCTGGGACAGGCAGCGTAGTGATTGGATCAAGACGTTT. This codes for CATWDRQRSDWIKTF.

The J gene call is TRGJ1 or TRGJ2, but no V gene call exists. The length of the CDR3 is 12 residues. The DNA for the CDR3 is TGTGCCACCTGGGACAAGGATTATAAGAAACTCTTT. Translated, it gives CATWDKDYKKLF.

This clone was observed a few times. This sequence joins TRGV9 and TRGJ1 or TRGJ2. This CDR3 is built from 15 residues. The ends lost 0 bases at V and 3 bases at J; junction bases unmatched: 8. The germline V gene has CDR1 GITISATS and CDR2 ISYDGTV (reference sequence). The chain's CDR3 is CALWEVHPVYYKKLF. CDR3 sequence (DNA): TGTGCCTTGTGGGAGGTGCACCCCGTTTATTATAAGAAACTCTTT.

This clone was recorded a few times. V gene TRGV9 combines with J gene TRGJ1 or TRGJ2. The CDR3 contains 11 residues. In germline, CDR1 is GITISATS, CDR2 ISYDGTV (reference sequence). J gave up 12 bases and V 0 bases, and 5 bases lay outside the gene matches. As DNA, the CDR3 is TGTGCCTTGTGGGAGGTGCATGCGAAACTCTTT. The encoded protein is CALWEVHAKLF.

In this sample, this clone is medium-sized. The V gene is TRGV9, the J gene TRGJ1 or TRGJ2. The CDR3 runs 10 residues. Germline loops: CDR1 GITISATS, CDR2 ISYDGTV (reference sequence). Trimming at V came to 2 bases and at J to 10 bases, leaving 2 bases not matched to a gene. Written as DNA, the CDR3 is TGTGCCTTGTGGGAGGGCAAGAAACTCTTT. Amino acid sequence: CALWEGKKLF.

The rearrangement links TRGV3 to TRGJ1 or TRGJ2. The J gene was missing in TCRdb and was found by matching the end of the DNA to germline. There are 12 residues in the CDR3. From germline, CDR1 is VTNTFY and CDR2 YDVSTARD (reference sequence). After removal of 4 bases from V and 12 bases from J, the junction contained 12 bases not matched to a gene. This CDR3 reads CATWDGRLRKLF. The CDR3 DNA reads as TGTGCCACCTGGGATGGGCGACTTAGGAAACTCTTT.

This clone showed up just a few times. V usage is TRGV5 and J usage is TRGJ1 or TRGJ2. The J segment lost 3 bases and the V segment lost 3 bases, leaving 14 bases of the junction unmatched. The CDR3 has 16 residues. Per the germline V gene, CDR1 is VINAFY and CDR2 is YDVSNSKD. This CDR3 is CATWDAPPRGYYKKLF. The DNA for the CDR3 is TGTGCCACCTGGGACGCCCCTCCTCGGGGTTATTATAAGAAACTCTTT.

The chain combines TRGV5 with TRGJ1 or TRGJ2. The J gene was not available in TCRdb and was assigned here by matching the DNA to germline segments. The CDR3 runs to 13 residues. V gave up 0 bases and J gave up 12 bases; unmatched junction bases: 11. The V gene's germline CDR1 is VINAFY and CDR2 YDVSNSKD. The CDR3 sequence is CATWDRPDLGKLF. The CDR3 region has the DNA TGTGCCACCTGGGACAGGCCCGATCTAGGGAAACTCTTT.

The rearrangement links TRGV4 to TRGJ1 or TRGJ2. This CDR3 has 13 residues. Germline V gene data show CDR1 as EGSTGY and CDR2 as YDSYTSSV. Trimming cost V 6 bases and J 6 bases; bases outside gene matches: 11. The CDR3 loop is CATWIPGCYKKLF. The CDR3 region has the DNA TGTGCCACCTGGATCCCTGGGTGTTATAAGAAACTCTTT.

The J gene is TRGJ1 or TRGJ2, the V gene TRGV3. The length of the CDR3 is 14 residues. The V gene end was trimmed by 2 bases and the J gene end by 0 bases; junction bases not matched to a gene: 4. Germline CDR1 VTNTFY, CDR2 YDVSTARD (reference sequence). Here the CDR3 DNA reads TGTGCCACCTGGGACACGATGAATTATTATAAGAAACTCTTT. It is translated as CATWDTMNYYKKLF.

This chain connects TRGV8 to TRGJP1. Here the J gene was assigned by germline matching of the DNA, as TCRdb has none. The germline V gene encodes CDR1 VENAVY and CDR2 YDSYNSRV. V shed 5 bases and J 0 bases; nucleotides not matched to a gene: 6. CDR3 size: 15 residues. The CDR3 loop is CATWGPYTTGWFKIF. The CDR3 DNA reads as TGTGCCACCTGGGGCCCTTATACCACTGGTTGGTTCAAGATATTT.

The chain employs TRGV9 and TRGJ1 or TRGJ2. TCRdb supplies no J gene; here it was assigned by aligning the nucleotide sequence to germline. Germline V CDR1 and CDR2: GITISATS, ISYDGTV (reference sequence). V shed 2 bases, J shed 7 bases, and the junction held 17 bases outside the gene matches. The CDR3 spans 16 residues. This chain's CDR3 is CALWEAPKYPRYKKLF. The CDR3 DNA is TGTGCCTTGTGGGAGGCCCCAAAGTACCCTCGATATAAGAAACTCTTT.

The chain recombines TRGV5 with TRGJ1 or TRGJ2. Per the germline V gene, CDR1 is VINAFY and CDR2 is YDVSNSKD. The trim removed 0 bases at V and 9 bases at J, leaving 5 bases unmatched. CDR3 size: 12 residues. CDR3 coding DNA: TGTGCCACCTGGGACAGGCCTTCTAAGAAACTCTTT. It yields the protein CATWDRPSKKLF.